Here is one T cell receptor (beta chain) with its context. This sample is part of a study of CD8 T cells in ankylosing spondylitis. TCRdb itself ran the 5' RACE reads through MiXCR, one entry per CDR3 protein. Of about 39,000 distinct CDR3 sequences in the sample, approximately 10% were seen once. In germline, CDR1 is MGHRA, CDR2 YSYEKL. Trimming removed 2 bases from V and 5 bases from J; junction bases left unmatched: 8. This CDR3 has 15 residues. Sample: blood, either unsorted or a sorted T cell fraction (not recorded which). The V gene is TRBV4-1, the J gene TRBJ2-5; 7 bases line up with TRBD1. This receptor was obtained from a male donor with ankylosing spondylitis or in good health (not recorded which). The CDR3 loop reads CASSQPDRSGETQYF. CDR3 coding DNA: TGCGCCAGCAGCCAACCGGACAGGTCCGGGGAGACCCAGTACTTC.